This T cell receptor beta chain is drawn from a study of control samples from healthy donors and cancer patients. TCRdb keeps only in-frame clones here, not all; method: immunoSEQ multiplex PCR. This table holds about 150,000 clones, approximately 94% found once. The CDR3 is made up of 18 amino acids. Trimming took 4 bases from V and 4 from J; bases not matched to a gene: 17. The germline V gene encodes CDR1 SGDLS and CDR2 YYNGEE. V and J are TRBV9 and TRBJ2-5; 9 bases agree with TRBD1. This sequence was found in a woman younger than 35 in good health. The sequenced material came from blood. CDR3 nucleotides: TGTGCCAGCAGCCGTCCCGGGACAGGGTCCGGGAGAGGAGAGACCCAGTACTTC. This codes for CASSRPGTGSGRGETQYF.